This T cell receptor beta chain was obtained from a study of response to subunit inactivated influenza vaccine (dated by TCRdb to 2016 to 2019). As for the study more broadly: Deep quantitative T cell receptor repertoire profiling was used in the study to track responses to a trivalent subunit inactivated influenza vaccine.

What the study reported, not specific to this receptor: The authors proposed that each seasonal influenza vaccination may bring in only a limited number of new T cells.

The library was produced with RT-PCR. Sequencing took place on an Illumina HiSeq 2500. The public sequencing data were trimmed at Q25 with fastp and processed into clonotypes with MiXCR by TCRdb, which kept only in-frame beta chains. When rows share a CDR3 protein, they turn into one entry using the most common DNA and genes. For this sample the table gives about 780,000 distinct CDR3 sequences, of which 18% were detected only once. About a tenth of the sample rests with the top ten. Notes on this clonotype: It lacks a known antigen. Per-nucleotide qualities are absent, and no much larger clonotype sits a single base away.

Measured from the cysteine to the phenylalanine, the CDR3 is 13 residues long. Only the CDR3 portion is preserved as DNA: 39 bases, with reading frame beginning at the first base. The germline V gene encodes CDR1 SNHLY and CDR2 FYNNEI. The germline ends are 8 bases apart after V is trimmed by 2 bases and J by 3 bases. The sequences come from PBMCs from blood, collected 4 to 6 days after vaccination. Rearrangement joined TRBV2 to TRBJ2-7; the D segment cannot be called with confidence. The TCR originated in a man aged 50-60 years who received an inactivated influenza vaccine. Donor details come from another sample of the same person, matched by shared clones. The CDR3 here reads CASSEWRNYEQYF. The nucleotide sequence is given as TGTGCCAGCAGTGAATGGCGGAACTACGAGCAGTACTTC.